These 26 T cell receptor beta chains share one sample of origin, sequenced in a study of blood T cell repertoires in COVID-19. Clones were read by immunoSEQ multiplex PCR, and TCRdb kept only the in-frame ones, dropping some. The sample lists around 270,000 clones; around 89% were seen once. The sequenced sample consisted of peripheral blood. The receptor source for this set is a man aged 35 to 55 with acute or convalescent COVID-19.

V usage is TRBV10-2 and J usage is TRBJ1-2; D is undetermined. The germline gives CDR1 WSHSY, CDR2 SAAADI. V was clipped by 4 bases and J by 0 bases, with 9 bases between them. CDR3 length equals 14 residues. The CDR3 bases are TGCGCCAGCAGTGTAGGCGGCACTAACTATGGCTACACCTTC. Its protein is CASSVGGTNYGYTF.

This clone was detected only a few times. This rearrangement joins TRBV6-1 to TRBJ2-1; D call uncertain. The CDR3 runs 14 residues. Trimming pared 1 base from V and 0 bases from J, leaving 4 bases between. CDR1 and CDR2 (germline): MNHNS, SASEGT. CDR3 in amino acids: CASSEGSSYNEQFF. The CDR3 DNA reads as TGTGCCAGCAGTGAAGGGAGCTCCTACAATGAGCAGTTCTTC.

The chain joins TRBV9 to TRBJ2-3, with 10 bases lining up with TRBD2. CDR1 SGDLS and CDR2 YYNGEE come from the germline V gene. Trimming at V came to 8 bases and at J to 6 bases, leaving 9 bases not matched to a gene. The CDR3 has 14 residues. The CDR3 spells CASRGLAGDDTQYF. The CDR3 DNA is TGTGCCAGTCGGGGGCTAGCGGGGGACGATACGCAGTATTTT. Full variable domain (rest looked up from reference TRBV9 and TRBJ2-3): DSGVTQTPKHLITATGQRVTLRCSPRSGDLSVYWYQQSLDQGLQFLIQYYNGEERAKGNILERFSAQQFPDLHSELNLSSLELGDSALYFCASRGLAGDDTQYFGPGTRLTVL.

The chain links TRBV14 to TRBJ1-2; D gene ambiguous. Trimming removed 4 bases at V and 4 bases at J, with 10 bases between. Germline V CDR1 and CDR2: SGHDN, FVKESK. There are 13 residues in the CDR3. The CDR3 reads CASSPTTAYGYTF. CDR3 bases: TGTGCCAGCAGCCCTACTACGGCCTATGGCTACACCTTC.

The chain couples TRBV30 to TRBJ2-5, with D unresolved. The CDR3 is 12 amino acids. Germline loops: CDR1 GTSNPN, CDR2 SVGIG (reference sequence). Trimming shortened V by 0 bases and J by 5 bases, and 7 bases separated the two germline ends. The CDR3 bases are TGTGCCTGGAGTGTAATGAGGGAGACCCAGTACTTC. Protein sequence: CAWSVMRETQYF.

The chain joins TRBV19 to TRBJ1-5, with a tentative D call TRBD1 (6 bases). Germline CDR1 and CDR2: LNHDA and SQIVND (reference sequence). V dropped 5 bases and J dropped 3 bases, with 17 bases sitting between them. The CDR3 loop spans 16 amino acids. The chain's CDR3 is CASSGRRAGDNQPQHF. The CDR3 DNA reads as TGTGCCAGTAGTGGGCGTAGGGCAGGGGACAATCAGCCCCAGCATTTT.

The J gene is TRBJ1-3, the V gene TRBV5-1; D unclear. The CDR3 sequence is 16 residues long. The germline V gene encodes CDR1 SGHRS and CDR2 YFSETQ. V was clipped by 4 bases and J by 0 bases, with 14 bases between them. As DNA, the CDR3 is TGCGCCAGCAGCCCCGTGACTTCGGGCTCTGGAAACACCATATATTTT. Translation: CASSPVTSGSGNTIYF.

In DNA, the CDR3 is TGCAGCGTCCGGGACAGGGTCCTTGTCGAGCAGTACTTC. Protein: CSVRDRVLVEQYF. The rearrangement uses TRBV29-1 and TRBJ2-7; 9 positions agree with TRBD1. V lost 6 bases to trimming and J lost 6 bases; unmatched junction nucleotides: 9. The CDR3 consists of 13 residues. CDR1 SQVTM and CDR2 ANQGSEA come from the germline V gene.

J is TRBJ2-5 and V is TRBV2, with TRBD2 matching over 8 bases. The germline V gene encodes CDR1 SNHLY and CDR2 FYNNEI. The CDR3 loop spans 18 amino acids. Losses at the gene ends were 2 bases for V and 2 bases for J; bases not matched to a gene: 13. CDR3: CASSEPTGGGGLQETQYF. The DNA for the CDR3 is TGTGCCAGCAGTGAACCCACGGGAGGCGGGGGGCTACAAGAGACCCAGTACTTC.

This clone was counted a single time. The chain uses TRBV6-4 and TRBJ2-2; 7 nucleotides match TRBD1. The germline V gene encodes CDR1 MRHNA and CDR2 SNTAGT. The CDR3 spans 14 residues. J lost 3 bases, V lost 5 bases, and 3 bases had no gene match. CDR3 DNA: TGTGCCAGCAGTCCGGACAGGTACACCGGGGAGCTGTTTTTT. Its protein is CASSPDRYTGELFF.

The chain employs TRBV27 and TRBJ1-1; TRBD1 might be the D (6 bases). This CDR3 has 15 amino acids. The V end lost 4 bases, the J end lost 0 bases, and 12 bases lay between the germline ends. Germline CDR1 and CDR2: MNHEY and SMNVEV (reference sequence). As DNA, the CDR3 is TGTGCCAGCAGTTCTTCAGGGGTGGTGAACACTGAAGCTTTCTTT. It encodes CASSSSGVVNTEAFF.

This chain uses TRBV4-1 with TRBJ1-2; perhaps TRBD1 as D (5 bases). From germline, CDR1 is MGHRA and CDR2 YSYEKL. The length of the CDR3 is 17 residues. V was shortened by 2 bases and J by 8 bases, with 24 bases between the two germline ends. Written as DNA, the CDR3 is TGCGCCAGCAGCCAACCCCCCGGGACTCGCCTATTGGAGGGCTACACCTTC. This codes for CASSQPPGTRLLEGYTF.

The chain couples TRBV24-1 to TRBJ1-4; D unclear. V lost 5 bases and J lost 3, with 18 bases in between. The CDR3 length is 17 residues. CDR1 KGHDR and CDR2 SFDVKD come from the germline V gene. In DNA, the CDR3 is TGTGCCACCAGTGGCCAGCCGCCGGGTCCACCTAATGAAAAACTGTTTTTT. Translating gives CATSGQPPGPPNEKLFF.

The chain is built from TRBV4-2 and TRBJ1-1; TRBD1 matches at 8 bases. Unmatched junction bases numbered 5, after V lost 2 bases and J lost 0 bases. Germline values: CDR1 LGHNA, CDR2 YNFKEQ. The CDR3 totals 16 residues. The CDR3 is CASSQTGGGMNTEAFF. CDR3 nucleotides: TGTGCCAGCAGCCAAACAGGGGGGGGTATGAACACTGAAGCTTTCTTT.

As concerns this clone: This CDR3 is also generated by other DNA sequences in the sample. The rearrangement joins TRBV11-2 to TRBJ1-6; the match to TRBD1 covers 8 bases. J gave up 5 bases and V 4 bases, and 1 base lay outside the gene matches. In germline, CDR1 is SGHAT, CDR2 FQNNGV. The CDR3 has 14 residues. DNA for the CDR3: TGTGCCAGCAGCTACAGGGGGAATAATTCACCCCTCCACTTT. Translated: CASSYRGNNSPLHF.

The V and J genes are TRBV29-1 and TRBJ1-1; D remains unclear. CDR3 length: 14 residues. Germline loops: CDR1 SQVTM, CDR2 ANQGSEA. Deletions cut 5 bases from V and 3 bases from J, with 16 bases between. In nucleotides, the CDR3 is TGCAGCGTTCACGTTTACCTAACGGACACTGAAGCTTTCTTT. Encoded protein: CSVHVYLTDTEAFF.

V and J are TRBV7-3 and TRBJ1-6; 8 bases map to TRBD1. The ends lost 5 bases at V and 6 bases at J; junction bases unmatched: 6. Germline values: CDR1 SGHTA, CDR2 FQGTGA. There are 15 residues in the CDR3. CDR3 DNA sequence: TGTGCCAGCAGCCTAGGACAGGGAATTAATTCACCCCTCCACTTT. Its translation is CASSLGQGINSPLHF.

The rearrangement joins TRBV4-2 to TRBJ1-1; D is ambiguous. The germline V gene encodes CDR1 LGHNA and CDR2 YNFKEQ. The CDR3 loop spans 16 amino acids. Trimming took off 1 base at V and 1 base at J, with 13 bases between the two ends. DNA of the CDR3: TGTGCCAGCAGCCAAGTGGGTGGGCCGACGAACACTGAAGCTTTCTTT. This translates into CASSQVGGPTNTEAFF.

The chain joins TRBV10-2 to TRBJ1-2; the D gene is possibly TRBD1 (5 bases). V was trimmed by 0 bases and J by 5 bases, leaving 13 bases between them. Germline V gene sequence: CDR1 WSHSY, CDR2 SAAADI. The CDR3 runs to 15 residues. The CDR3 loop reads CASSESRGGRYGYTF. CDR3 nucleotide sequence: TGCGCCAGCAGTGAGTCGAGGGGAGGGCGGTATGGCTACACCTTC.

The sample holds one count of this clone. The chain recombines TRBV5-5 with TRBJ2-2; D might be TRBD2 (5 bases). This CDR3 comprises 15 residues. V lost 4 bases, J lost 6 bases, and 16 bases lay in between. The V gene's germline CDR1 is SGHKS and CDR2 YYEKEE (reference sequence). CDR3 in DNA: TGTGCCAGCAGCGGGGAGATTCTACCCCCCGGGGAGCTGTTTTTT. Its protein is CASSGEILPPGELFF.

The table lists this clone with a count of one. J is TRBJ1-2 and V is TRBV7-9; 7 positions match TRBD1. Germline assignment: CDR1 SEHNR and CDR2 FQNEAQ (reference sequence). Trimming removed 6 bases from V and 4 bases from J; junction bases left unmatched: 2. This CDR3 spans 12 amino acids. CDR3 sequence (DNA): TGTGCCAGCAGTGGACAGGTCTATGGCTACACCTTC. It encodes CASSGQVYGYTF.

The V and J genes are TRBV6-2 or TRBV6-3 and TRBJ2-3; 14 positions match TRBD2. The V and J ends lost 5 bases and 6 bases, in that order; junction bases with no gene match: 7. Germline assignment: CDR1 MNHEY and CDR2 SVGEGT. This CDR3 region has 16 residues. This CDR3 is CASSLRLAGGQDTQYF. The DNA for the CDR3 is TGTGCCAGCAGTCTACGACTAGCGGGGGGGCAGGATACGCAGTATTTT.

This sequence joins TRBV12-3 or TRBV12-4 and TRBJ1-5; D is ambiguous. The CDR3 is made up of 12 amino acids. V was pared by 7 bases and J by 4 bases, with 8 bases between. The CDR3 nucleotides read TGTGCCAGCACGCTCGGGAATCAGCCCCAGCATTTT. Protein sequence: CASTLGNQPQHF.

The rearrangement joins TRBV29-1 to TRBJ1-2; D ambiguous. CDR3 length equals 11 residues. Germline values: CDR1 SQVTM, CDR2 ANQGSEA. The V end lost 4 bases, the J end lost 8 bases, and 11 bases lay between the germline ends. CDR3 sequence: CSVAGYRGYTF. The CDR3 DNA is TGCAGCGTTGCAGGTTATCGGGGCTACACCTTC. The full variable domain, in which reference TRBV29-1 and TRBJ1-2 provide the parts outside the CDR3, is SAVISQKPSRDICQRGTSLTIQCQVDSQVTMMFWYRQQPGQSLTLIATANQGSEATYESGFVIDKFPISRPNLTFSTLTVSNMSPEDSSIYLCSVAGYRGYTFGSGTRLTVV.

The chain joins TRBV5-1 to TRBJ1-1, with D perhaps TRBD1 (5 bases). The CDR3 sequence is 12 residues long. Per the germline V gene, CDR1 is SGHRS and CDR2 is YFSETQ. V lost 4 bases to trimming and J lost 3 bases, with 7 bases between them. CDR3 bases: TGCGCCAGCAGCAAAGGGGACACTGAAGCTTTCTTT. It codes for CASSKGDTEAFF.

V usage is TRBV30 and J usage is TRBJ1-3, with D possibly TRBD1 on 5 matching bases. Trimming stripped 1 base from V and 2 bases from J, with 9 bases between. This CDR3 has 14 residues. Germline V gene sequence: CDR1 GTSNPN, CDR2 SVGIG (reference sequence). This CDR3 is CAWSARVTGNTIYF. CDR3 in DNA: TGTGCCTGGAGTGCCAGGGTAACTGGAAACACCATATATTTT.